This T cell receptor beta chain was identified in a study of T cell repertoires in cytomegalovirus infection. About the research overall: Public TCR beta signatures indicated both CMV infection and matching HLA type.

CDR1 is SGHNT and CDR2 is YYREEE in the germline V gene (reference sequence). Trimming left V 1 base short and J 4 bases short, with 16 bases between. The CDR3 has 16 residues. With respect to this clonotype: Its antigen is not identified.

TCRdb processed the reads anew with MiXCR; each CDR3 protein has one entry. This table has approximately 630,000 distinct CDR3 sequences, roughly a quarter appearing once. Findings and limits, study-wide: HLA-C-restricted CMV clonotypes gave the most frequent clonotype in two of eight donors.

The source is a human donor in good health (CMV status not recorded). Some clones in this sample may be carry-over from other donors' samples. The chain links TRBV5-4 to TRBJ2-3, with D maybe TRBD2 (5 bases). Sequencing input: CD8+ T cells from PBMCs. The CDR3 DNA is TGTGCCAGCAGCTTGTTAATCGGACTCACACCAGATACGCAGTATTTT. Amino acids: CASSLLIGLTPDTQYF. Looking up the rest from reference TRBV5-4 and TRBJ2-3 gives the full variable domain: ETGVTQSPTHLIKTRGQQVTLRCSSQSGHNTVSWYQQALGQGPQFIFQYYREEENGRGNFPPRFSGLQFPNYSSELNVNALELDDSALYLCASSLLIGLTPDTQYFGPGTRLTVL.